Listed below are T cell receptor beta chains from one sample, sequenced in a study of blood T cell repertoires in COVID-19. Data came from immunoSEQ multiplex PCR; TCRdb stores just in-frame clones and leaves some out. The sample includes some 96,000 clones, around 90% of them seen just once. The material sequenced was peripheral blood. The receptors were gathered from a human donor in a cohort sampled during active COVID-19. Each CDR3 is given with its conserved first and last residue. D genes are given only for firm matches. The listing skips clone size in some rows; elsewhere it reads once, few, many or a size class.

size,V,J,D,DNA,CDR3
.,TRBV28,TRBJ1-5,.,TGTGCCAGCGAACCCTATAGCAATCAGCCCCAGCATTTT,CASEPYSNQPQHF
.,TRBV29-1,TRBJ1-2,.,TGCAGCGTCTTTGACAGCTCTAACTATGGCTACACCTTC,CSVFDSSNYGYTF
once,TRBV7-2,TRBJ2-7,TRBD1,TGTGCCAGCAGCTTGTCGCAGGGGGCCCACGAGCAGTACTTC,CASSLSQGAHEQYF
.,TRBV9,TRBJ2-5,TRBD2,TGTGCCAGCAGCCCCCATGGGAGCGGGGGCCAAGAGACCCAGTACTTC,CASSPHGSGGQETQYF
.,TRBV6-5,TRBJ2-1,.,TGTGCCAGCACCGCTAACGGTATCGATGAGCAGTTCTTC,CASTANGIDEQFF
.,TRBV11-2,TRBJ2-4,TRBD1,TGTGCCAGCAGCTTGACAGGGTCCCCAAAAAACATTCAGTACTTC,CASSLTGSPKNIQYF
.,TRBV18,TRBJ2-1,TRBD2,TGTGCCAGCTCACCCCAGTGGGAGGGGGAGCAGTTCTTC,CASSPQWEGEQFF
.,TRBV12-3/TRBV12-4,TRBJ1-1,.,TGTGCCAGCAGCCTGAGCGGGACTGAAGCTTTCTTT,CASSLSGTEAFF
.,TRBV11-3,TRBJ1-4,.,TGTGCCAGCAGCCCACAGGCGAAACTGTTTTTT,CASSPQAKLFF
.,TRBV9,TRBJ2-6,TRBD1,TGTGCCAGCAGCGTTGAGACAGGGTATTTGTCTGGGGCCAACGTCCTGACTTTC,CASSVETGYLSGANVLTF
.,TRBV7-2,TRBJ2-5,.,TGTGCCAGCAGCTTAGTGCTAGGGGTTACGGAGACCCAGTACTTC,CASSLVLGVTETQYF
.,TRBV4-1,TRBJ2-5,.,TGCGCCAGCAGCCGCCAGGGCGGGGTGACTAAAGAGACCCAGTACTTC,CASSRQGGVTKETQYF
.,TRBV6-6,TRBJ1-1,TRBD1,TGTGCCAGCAGTGTACAGGGACAGGTCACTGAAGCTTTCTTT,CASSVQGQVTEAFF
.,TRBV20-1,TRBJ1-4,.,TGCAGTGCTAGTAGCGCAGGGCAATGGGTGTTTTTT,CSASSAGQWVFF
.,TRBV7-2,TRBJ2-3,TRBD1,TGTGCCAGCAGACAGGGGGACAGGGTGACAGATACGCAGTATTTT,CASRQGDRVTDTQYF
.,TRBV5-1,TRBJ2-1,.,TGCGCCAGCAGCTCGAGCTTCCCGGGGGACAATGAGCAGTTCTTC,CASSSSFPGDNEQFF
.,TRBV5-4,TRBJ2-7,TRBD2,TGTGCCAGCAGCTTGGTAGGGACTACCTCCTACGAGCAGTACTTC,CASSLVGTTSYEQYF
.,TRBV4-2,TRBJ1-5,TRBD1,TGTGCCAGCAGCTCCGGACAGGATGACAATCAGCCCCAGCATTTT,CASSSGQDDNQPQHF
.,TRBV4-1,TRBJ2-7,.,TGCGCCAGCAGCCAAGACGTGCTTCAGGGGTCCTACGAGCAGTACTTC,CASSQDVLQGSYEQYF
once,TRBV7-9,TRBJ2-1,TRBD2,TGTGCCACCGCGGACCGTAATTTGGTGCGGGAGGGCCCCAATGAGCAGTTCTTC,CATADRNLVREGPNEQFF
once,TRBV4-1,TRBJ2-2,.,TGCGCCAGCAGCCAAGTGGGTACAGTAGGGGAGCTGTTTTTT,CASSQVGTVGELFF
.,TRBV6-5,TRBJ2-7,.,TGTGCCAGCAGTTACTCGCATGCGGGGGCCCACGAGCAGTACTTC,CASSYSHAGAHEQYF
.,TRBV29-1,TRBJ2-7,.,TGCAGCGTGCGACAGGAAGACGAGCAGTACTTC,CSVRQEDEQYF
.,TRBV7-8,TRBJ2-7,TRBD1,TGTGCCAGCAGCTTAAACAGGGGGCTCTCCTACGAGCAGTACTTC,CASSLNRGLSYEQYF
.,TRBV1,TRBJ2-7,.,TGCACCAGCAGCCAGCGGGATAGAGAACTATTCTACGAGCAGTACTTC,CTSSQRDRELFYEQYF
.,TRBV6-2/TRBV6-3,TRBJ2-3,.,TGTGCCAGCAGTCCGGGACTGGGACTTGGGCTAGGAGATACGCAGTATTTT,CASSPGLGLGLGDTQYF
.,TRBV3-1/TRBV3-2,TRBJ1-1,.,TGTGCCAGCAGCCAAGACAGGGACACTGAAGCTTTCTTT,CASSQDRDTEAFF
.,TRBV18,TRBJ2-5,.,TGTGCCAGCTCGCCTGACCAGGGAGAGACCCAGTACTTC,CASSPDQGETQYF
.,TRBV6-5,TRBJ2-2,TRBD2,TGTGCCACCCGACTAGCGGGAGCCTTTGGGGAGCTGTTTTTT,CATRLAGAFGELFF
.,TRBV3-1/TRBV3-2,TRBJ1-2,.,TGTGCCAGCAGCCAAGGCGCCGGGACTAACTATGGCTACACCTTC,CASSQGAGTNYGYTF
.,TRBV4-1,TRBJ1-2,.,TGCGCCAGCAGACTAAGGCATTTCCAGAACTATGGCTACACCTTC,CASRLRHFQNYGYTF
.,TRBV19,TRBJ2-7,TRBD1,TGTGCCAGTAGTGTCCGGGACAGGGACGAGCAGTACTTC,CASSVRDRDEQYF
.,TRBV6-5,TRBJ2-7,TRBD1,TGTGCCAGCCTGAAGACAGGGGGTGGGTACGAGCAGTACTTC,CASLKTGGGYEQYF
.,TRBV5-5,TRBJ1-3,TRBD1,TGTGCCAGCAGCCACCAACCGGGACAGGGGGTAGACACCATATATTTT,CASSHQPGQGVDTIYF
.,TRBV2,TRBJ2-3,TRBD2,TGTGCCAGCAGCGGGACTAGCGGATTCACAGATACGCAGTATTTT,CASSGTSGFTDTQYF
.,TRBV19,TRBJ2-5,.,TGTGCCAGTAGTATACCAGGAGGGCAAACCCAGTACTTC,CASSIPGGQTQYF
.,TRBV5-1,TRBJ2-7,.,TGCGCCAGCAGCCAGGAGCCAGGGGTGGGTAACGAGCAGTACTTC,CASSQEPGVGNEQYF
.,TRBV6-2/TRBV6-3,TRBJ2-6,TRBD2,TGTGCCAGCAGTTACGCAGCGGGAGCTGGGGCCAACGTCCTGACTTTC,CASSYAAGAGANVLTF
.,TRBV28,TRBJ2-6,.,TGTGCCAGCAGCTTAACCGCAGGGAGGTCTGGGGCCAACGTTCTGACTTTC,CASSLTAGRSGANVLTF
once,TRBV4-3,TRBJ1-2,.,TGCGCCAGCAGCGCCCAGTCCGCTAACTATGGCTACACCTTC,CASSAQSANYGYTF
.,TRBV4-1,TRBJ2-4,TRBD2,TGCGCCAGCAGCCAAGATCGACTAGCGGGAGATCTAGCCAAAAACATTCAGTACTTC,CASSQDRLAGDLAKNIQYF
.,TRBV30,TRBJ1-1,.,TGTGCCTGGAGTGTAGCAGGACAGCCTTACACTGAAGCTTTCTTT,CAWSVAGQPYTEAFF
.,TRBV4-3,TRBJ1-4,.,TGCGCCAGCAGCCAAGATTGGGCGTCTAATGAAAAACTGTTTTTT,CASSQDWASNEKLFF
.,TRBV18,TRBJ1-1,TRBD1,TGTGCCAGCTCACTCCGGACAGGGACGAACACTGAAGCTTTCTTT,CASSLRTGTNTEAFF
.,TRBV24-1,TRBJ1-1,.,TGTGCCACCAGTGGCCGGGAGAACACTGAAGCTTTCTTT,CATSGRENTEAFF
.,TRBV28,TRBJ2-1,TRBD2,TGTGCCAGCAGTTCAGGGACTAGCGGAATGATGATTAAAAATGAGCAGTTCTTC,CASSSGTSGMMIKNEQFF
.,TRBV14,TRBJ1-1,.,TGTGCCAGCAGCCAAGTAGCCTACACTGAAGCTTTCTTT,CASSQVAYTEAFF
.,TRBV4-1,TRBJ2-7,.,TGCGCCAGCAGCCAAGATTCTGGCAGGTCGCCCTACGAGCAGTACTTC,CASSQDSGRSPYEQYF
.,TRBV28,TRBJ2-1,TRBD2,TGTGCCAGCAGTGCGCCGGGACTAGCGGCCTCCAATGAGCAGTTCTTC,CASSAPGLAASNEQFF
.,TRBV29-1,TRBJ2-3,TRBD2,TGCAGCGCCCTCCCCGGGGGGGCGGACACGCAGTATTTT,CSALPGGADTQYF